The rows below give T cell receptor beta chains drawn from one sample of a study of T cell repertoires in cytomegalovirus infection. TCRdb redid the calling of the reads with MiXCR, one entry per CDR3 protein. The table lists some 200,000 distinct CDR3 sequences, around two fifths of them singletons, with more than 50% in the top ten. Their specific antigens are unknown. Sequencing was performed on CD8+ T cells from cultured PBMCs, taken from culture after CMV antigen stimulation. The receptors were gathered from a human donor in good health (CMV status not recorded). Some clones in this sample may be carry-over from other donors' samples. CDR3s include the opening cysteine and the closing phenylalanine or tryptophan. The D gene is left open where the match is weak. The listing skips clone size in some rows; elsewhere it reads once, few, many or a size class.

CDR3aa: CASSVSPGVAGAYNEQFF
CDR3nt: TGTGCCAGCAGCGTTTCCCCGGGAGTTGCGGGGGCTTACAATGAGCAGTTCTTC
d_gene: NA
j_gene: TRBJ2-1
abundance: NA
v_gene: TRBV9

CDR3aa: CASSQGRGRANEQFF
CDR3nt: TGTGCCAGCAGCCAAGGGAGGGGGCGAGCCAATGAGCAGTTCTTC
d_gene: NA
j_gene: TRBJ2-1
abundance: few
v_gene: TRBV7-6

CDR3aa: CASSRITSGISYEQYF
CDR3nt: TGTGCCAGCAGCCGGATTACTAGCGGGATCTCCTACGAGCAGTACTTC
d_gene: TRBD2
j_gene: TRBJ2-7
abundance: many
v_gene: TRBV7-2

CDR3aa: CASSAASGRSTYEQYF
CDR3nt: TGTGCCAGCAGCGCCGCTAGCGGGCGTTCTACATACGAGCAGTACTTC
d_gene: TRBD2
j_gene: TRBJ2-7
abundance: few
v_gene: TRBV7-2

CDR3aa: CASSEYQETQYF
CDR3nt: TGTGCCAGCAGCGAGTACCAAGAGACCCAGTACTTC
d_gene: NA
j_gene: TRBJ2-5
abundance: many
v_gene: TRBV7-2

CDR3aa: CASSLEGREAFF
CDR3nt: TGTGCCAGCAGCTTAGAGGGCCGTGAAGCTTTCTTT
d_gene: NA
j_gene: TRBJ1-1
abundance: few
v_gene: TRBV7-8

CDR3aa: CASSLYPIPLAATYNEQFF
CDR3nt: TGTGCCAGCAGTTTATACCCCATCCCTCTAGCGGCCACCTACAATGAGCAGTTCTTC
d_gene: TRBD2
j_gene: TRBJ2-1
abundance: NA
v_gene: TRBV27

CDR3aa: CASSLSLARYNEQFF
CDR3nt: TGTGCCAGCAGTTTAAGTCTAGCGAGATACAATGAGCAGTTCTTC
d_gene: NA
j_gene: TRBJ2-1
abundance: NA
v_gene: TRBV27

CDR3aa: CASSWKPTGKDTEAFF
CDR3nt: TGTGCCAGCAGCTGGAAGCCTACAGGGAAAGACACTGAAGCTTTCTTT
d_gene: NA
j_gene: TRBJ1-1
abundance: few
v_gene: TRBV5-6

CDR3aa: CASTKTPYEQYF
CDR3nt: TGTGCCAGCACCAAGACCCCGTACGAGCAGTACTTC
d_gene: NA
j_gene: TRBJ2-7
abundance: few
v_gene: TRBV7-4

CDR3aa: CASSQGEKRSSYEQYF
CDR3nt: TGTGCCAGCAGCCAAGGTGAGAAACGGAGCTCCTACGAGCAGTACTTC
d_gene: NA
j_gene: TRBJ2-7
abundance: NA
v_gene: TRBV4-1

CDR3aa: CASSQDSLAGGEQYF
CDR3nt: TGTGCCAGCAGCCAAGATAGCCTAGCGGGAGGCGAGCAGTACTTC
d_gene: TRBD2
j_gene: TRBJ2-7
abundance: NA
v_gene: TRBV4-2

CDR3aa: CASRLGGLDYNEQFF
CDR3nt: TGCGCCAGCAGACTGGGAGGTCTCGACTACAATGAGCAGTTCTTC
d_gene: NA
j_gene: TRBJ2-1
abundance: few
v_gene: TRBV4-1

CDR3aa: CASSVAVGEQFF
CDR3nt: TGTGCCAGCAGCGTAGCTGTGGGGGAGCAGTTCTTC
d_gene: NA
j_gene: TRBJ2-1
abundance: NA
v_gene: TRBV9

CDR3aa: CASTRGFHEQYF
CDR3nt: TGTGCCAGCACGCGAGGGTTCCACGAGCAGTACTTC
d_gene: NA
j_gene: TRBJ2-7
abundance: few
v_gene: TRBV12-3/TRBV12-4

CDR3aa: CASSWGRQGNTEAFF
CDR3nt: TGTGCCAGCAGCTGGGGTAGACAGGGGAACACTGAAGCTTTCTTT
d_gene: TRBD1
j_gene: TRBJ1-1
abundance: many
v_gene: TRBV5-6

CDR3aa: CASSLTQQGPYSYEQYF
CDR3nt: TGTGCCAGCAGTTTGACCCAACAGGGGCCCTACTCCTACGAGCAGTACTTC
d_gene: TRBD1
j_gene: TRBJ2-7
abundance: NA
v_gene: TRBV27

CDR3aa: CASTTSLGQGARETQYF
CDR3nt: TGTGCCAGCACCACCTCGTTAGGACAGGGGGCGCGGGAGACCCAGTACTTC
d_gene: TRBD1
j_gene: TRBJ2-5
abundance: NA
v_gene: TRBV12-3/TRBV12-4

CDR3aa: CASIIANTGELFF
CDR3nt: TGTGCCAGCATAATAGCGAACACCGGGGAGCTGTTTTTT
d_gene: NA
j_gene: TRBJ2-2
abundance: many
v_gene: TRBV7-2

CDR3aa: CASSMDRGSTAGNSICF
CDR3nt: TGTGCCAGCAGCATGGACAGGGGTTCGACGGCGGGAAACTCCATATGTTTT
d_gene: TRBD1
j_gene: TRBJ1-3
abundance: NA
v_gene: TRBV9

CDR3aa: CASSLDRVGQPQHF
CDR3nt: TGTGCCAGCAGTTTAGACAGGGTCGGGCAGCCCCAGCATTTT
d_gene: TRBD1
j_gene: TRBJ1-5
abundance: NA
v_gene: TRBV27

CDR3aa: CSAADRVYEQYF
CDR3nt: TGCAGTGCCGCGGACAGGGTGTACGAGCAGTACTTC
d_gene: TRBD1
j_gene: TRBJ2-7
abundance: few
v_gene: TRBV20-1

CDR3aa: CASSLSPSSGANVLTF
CDR3nt: TGTGCCAGCAGTTTAAGCCCGAGCTCTGGGGCCAACGTCCTGACTTTC
d_gene: NA
j_gene: TRBJ2-6
abundance: NA
v_gene: TRBV27

CDR3aa: CASSRTGGGANVLTF
CDR3nt: TGTGCCAGCAGTAGGACGGGTGGTGGGGCCAACGTCCTGACTTTC
d_gene: NA
j_gene: TRBJ2-6
abundance: NA
v_gene: TRBV12-3/TRBV12-4

CDR3aa: CASSYPANEAGGHQETQYF
CDR3nt: TGCGCCAGCAGCTACCCAGCCAACGAAGCGGGGGGGCATCAAGAGACCCAGTACTTC
d_gene: TRBD2
j_gene: TRBJ2-5
abundance: NA
v_gene: TRBV5-1

CDR3aa: CASSPNRGTYEQYF
CDR3nt: TGTGCCAGCAGCCCCAACAGGGGTACCTACGAGCAGTACTTC
d_gene: TRBD1
j_gene: TRBJ2-7
abundance: few
v_gene: TRBV4-2

CDR3aa: CASSNGQGTYNEQFF
CDR3nt: TGTGCCAGCAGTAACGGACAGGGGACCTACAATGAGCAGTTCTTC
d_gene: TRBD1
j_gene: TRBJ2-1
abundance: NA
v_gene: TRBV27

CDR3aa: CASSADGGSNNEQFF
CDR3nt: TGTGCCAGCAGCGCAGACGGGGGAAGTAACAATGAGCAGTTCTTC
d_gene: NA
j_gene: TRBJ2-1
abundance: NA
v_gene: TRBV9

CDR3aa: CASSLTGGVTDTQYF
CDR3nt: TGTGCCAGCAGCTTAACCGGGGGAGTCACAGATACGCAGTATTTT
d_gene: NA
j_gene: TRBJ2-3
abundance: NA
v_gene: TRBV7-3

CDR3aa: CASSQGTSASYYEQYF
CDR3nt: TGTGCCAGCAGCCAAGGGACTAGCGCCTCTTACTACGAGCAGTACTTC
d_gene: TRBD2
j_gene: TRBJ2-7
abundance: NA
v_gene: TRBV4-2

CDR3aa: CASSPPGLAVLTDTQYF
CDR3nt: TGTGCCAGCAGCCCCCCAGGACTAGCGGTTCTCACAGATACGCAGTATTTT
d_gene: TRBD2
j_gene: TRBJ2-3
abundance: few
v_gene: TRBV11-2

CDR3aa: CASSLPTATGAETQYF
CDR3nt: TGTGCCAGCAGCCTACCTACGGCGACAGGGGCAGAGACCCAGTACTTC
d_gene: TRBD1
j_gene: TRBJ2-5
abundance: few
v_gene: TRBV7-9

CDR3aa: CASSEGTTNEKLFF
CDR3nt: TGTGCCAGCAGTGAGGGGACAACAAATGAAAAACTGTTTTTT
d_gene: NA
j_gene: TRBJ1-4
abundance: NA
v_gene: TRBV27

CDR3aa: CASSKDQRQETQYF
CDR3nt: TGTGCCAGCAGCAAGGATCAGCGCCAAGAGACCCAGTACTTC
d_gene: NA
j_gene: TRBJ2-5
abundance: NA
v_gene: TRBV7-1

CDR3aa: CASTQGSYEQYF
CDR3nt: TGTGCCAGCACCCAGGGATCCTACGAGCAGTACTTC
d_gene: NA
j_gene: TRBJ2-7
abundance: NA
v_gene: TRBV5-5

CDR3aa: CASSVRDRGSGTEAFF
CDR3nt: TGTGCCAGCAGCGTCCGGGACAGGGGCAGCGGAACTGAAGCTTTCTTT
d_gene: TRBD1
j_gene: TRBJ1-1
abundance: few
v_gene: TRBV27

CDR3aa: CAISESEGLRGYTF
CDR3nt: TGTGCCATCAGTGAGTCTGAGGGGCTGAGAGGCTACACCTTC
d_gene: NA
j_gene: TRBJ1-2
abundance: NA
v_gene: TRBV10-3

CDR3aa: CASRLTSGGKNEQFF
CDR3nt: TGTGCCAGCAGACTTACTAGCGGGGGGAAGAATGAGCAGTTCTTC
d_gene: TRBD2
j_gene: TRBJ2-1
abundance: few
v_gene: TRBV12-3/TRBV12-4

CDR3aa: CASSSYRVGSNQPQHF
CDR3nt: TGTGCCAGCAGCTCATACAGGGTGGGAAGCAATCAGCCCCAGCATTTT
d_gene: NA
j_gene: TRBJ1-5
abundance: NA
v_gene: TRBV7-8

CDR3aa: CASSLSGFEQYF
CDR3nt: TGTGCCAGCAGTTTATCGGGGTTCGAGCAGTACTTC
d_gene: NA
j_gene: TRBJ2-7
abundance: few
v_gene: TRBV27

CDR3aa: CASSPRTSGRSAKNIQYF
CDR3nt: TGTGCCAGCAGCCCCCGGACTAGCGGGAGATCGGCCAAAAACATTCAGTACTTC
d_gene: TRBD2
j_gene: TRBJ2-4
abundance: NA
v_gene: TRBV27

CDR3aa: CASSQDQGGGGSPLHF
CDR3nt: TGTGCCAGCAGCCAAGACCAAGGCGGAGGTGGTTCACCCCTCCACTTT
d_gene: NA
j_gene: TRBJ1-6
abundance: many
v_gene: TRBV4-2

CDR3aa: CASSLVQREQFF
CDR3nt: TGCGCCAGCAGCTTGGTGCAGCGTGAGCAGTTCTTC
d_gene: NA
j_gene: TRBJ2-1
abundance: few
v_gene: TRBV5-1

CDR3aa: CASRDGGPNTGELFF
CDR3nt: TGTGCCAGCAGGGACGGGGGACCGAACACCGGGGAGCTGTTTTTT
d_gene: NA
j_gene: TRBJ2-2
abundance: few
v_gene: TRBV27